The 22 T cell receptor beta chains listed next were all sequenced from one sample in a study of T cell responses to AZD1222 COVID-19 vaccine. The assay was immunoSEQ multiplex PCR, and TCRdb's table has in-frame clones only and misses some. The table shows 120,000 or so clones, with about 89% occurring only once. The specimen was peripheral blood, collected on day 0 of AZD1222 vaccination. These receptor sequences come from an adult in good health.

V and J are TRBV11-3 and TRBJ2-7; tentatively, D is TRBD2 (6 bases). This CDR3 region has 15 residues. Between the trimmed V and J ends, which lost 3 bases and 3 bases, there was a span of 15 bases. Germline CDR1 SGHNT, CDR2 YENEEA. The CDR3 region is CASSFDGTRSYEQYF. CDR3 bases: TGTGCCAGCAGCTTCGACGGGACTCGAAGCTACGAGCAGTACTTC.

The V gene is TRBV7-9, the J gene TRBJ1-2, with D perhaps matching TRBD1 (5 bases). CDR3 size: 16 residues. The germline V gene has CDR1 SEHNR and CDR2 FQNEAQ (reference sequence). Trimming took 5 bases from V and 6 from J, leaving 22 bases between them. CDR3 region: CASSHWGDVALNGYTF. For the CDR3, the DNA is TGTGCCAGCAGCCATTGGGGGGACGTAGCGTTGAATGGCTACACCTTC.

The chain has TRBV15 and TRBJ1-1, with a weak D call TRBD1 (5 bases). This CDR3 has 17 amino acids. CDR1 is LNHNV and CDR2 is YYDKDF in the germline V gene (reference sequence). V was trimmed by 2 bases and J by 0 bases, leaving 16 bases between them. CDR3 in DNA: TGTGCCACCAGCAGATTTGGGACGGCGAGTCTGAACACTGAAGCTTTCTTT. Its translation is CATSRFGTASLNTEAFF.

The rearrangement links TRBV18 to TRBJ1-5; D is uncertain. V gave up 5 bases and J gave up 6 bases, with 11 bases separating them. The CDR3 covers 13 residues. Germline CDR1 and CDR2: KGHSH and LQKENI. CDR3 nucleotide sequence: TGTGCCAGCTCAATGGGTGAGGGTCAGCCCCAGCATTTT. Translating it yields CASSMGEGQPQHF. The full variable domain, with the rest looked up from reference TRBV18 and TRBJ1-5, is NAGVMQNPRHLVRRRGQEARLRCSPMKGHSHVYWYRQLPEEGLKFMVYLQKENIIDESGMPKERFSAEFPKEGPSILRIQQVVRGDSAAYFCASSMGEGQPQHFGDGTRLSIL.

This chain joins TRBV5-1 and TRBJ1-1; TRBD1 agrees at 10 bases. In germline, CDR1 is SGHRS, CDR2 YFSETQ. Trimming took 3 bases from V and 4 from J; bases not matched to a gene: 9. The CDR3 is made up of 16 amino acids. The chain's CDR3 is CASSSRQGAQGTEAFF. As DNA, the CDR3 is TGCGCCAGCAGCTCGCGACAGGGGGCTCAAGGCACTGAAGCTTTCTTT.

The J gene is TRBJ2-5, the V gene TRBV7-9; 9 bases match TRBD1. Per germline, CDR1 SEHNR and CDR2 FQNEAQ (reference sequence). The J segment lost 5 bases and the V segment lost 6 bases, leaving 7 bases of the junction unmatched. The CDR3 contains 14 residues. The CDR3 DNA reads TGTGCCAGCAGTTTTACAGGGGGCAGTGAGACCCAGTACTTC. Translation gives CASSFTGGSETQYF.

The chain employs TRBV27 and TRBJ2-3, with TRBD2 as a possible D gene (6 bases). The germline gives CDR1 MNHEY, CDR2 SMNVEV (reference sequence). Trimming shortened V by 6 bases and J by 6 bases, and 13 bases separated the two germline ends. The CDR3 totals 13 residues. The CDR3 coding sequence is TGTGCCAGCAGCGGAGGCGGGGCGGATACGCAGTATTTT. It codes for CASSGGGADTQYF.

The chain uses TRBV6-4 and TRBJ2-3; D is possibly TRBD1 or TRBD2 (6 bases each). CDR1 is MRHNA and CDR2 is SNTAGT in the germline V gene. V was trimmed by 7 bases and J by 0 bases, leaving 11 bases between them. CDR3 size: 14 residues. The CDR3 DNA sequence: TGTGCCAGCAAAGGGGGGCTTAGCACAGATACGCAGTATTTT. Amino acid sequence: CASKGGLSTDTQYF.

The V gene is TRBV6-5, the J gene TRBJ2-7; 11 positions match TRBD1. Germline loops: CDR1 MNHEY, CDR2 SVGAGI. Unmatched junction bases numbered 7, after V lost 6 bases and J lost 6 bases. The CDR3 sequence is 14 residues long. The CDR3 loop reads CASSWDRGSLEQYF. For the CDR3, the DNA is TGTGCCAGCAGCTGGGACAGGGGGTCCCTCGAGCAGTACTTC.

V usage is TRBV7-3 and J usage is TRBJ2-6, with D perhaps matching TRBD1 (6 bases). Germline assignment: CDR1 SGHTA and CDR2 FQGTGA. The V gene lost 5 bases and the J gene lost 0 bases, with 11 bases spanning the gap. The CDR3 totals 16 residues. Here the CDR3 reads CASSPWTVSGANVLTF. CDR3 in DNA: TGTGCCAGCAGCCCTTGGACAGTCTCTGGGGCCAACGTCCTGACTTTC. Drawing the rest from reference TRBV7-3 and TRBJ2-6, the complete variable domain is GAGVSQTPSNKVTEKGKYVELRCDPISGHTALYWYRQSLGQGPEFLIYFQGTGAADDSGLPNDRFFAVRPEGSVSTLKIQRTERGDSAVYLCASSPWTVSGANVLTFGAGSRLTVL.

The rearrangement joins TRBV6-5 to TRBJ1-1; D is unclear. Germline V gene lookup returns CDR1 MNHEY and CDR2 SVGAGI. V lost 0 bases and J lost 1, with 6 bases in between. The CDR3 runs 14 residues. CDR3 protein: CASSYSQGNTEAFF. The CDR3 DNA reads TGTGCCAGCAGTTACTCGCAAGGGAACACTGAAGCTTTCTTT.

V is TRBV27 and J is TRBJ1-5; tentative D call: TRBD1 (6 bases). CDR1 is MNHEY and CDR2 is SMNVEV in the germline V gene (reference sequence). V was trimmed by 4 bases and J by 0 bases, leaving 10 bases between them. The CDR3 extends over 15 amino acids. CDR3 nucleotide sequence: TGTGCCAGCAGTTCCGGGACATTTAGCAATCAGCCCCAGCATTTT. Translated, it gives CASSSGTFSNQPQHF.

The chain carries TRBV6-1 and TRBJ1-1; possible D gene TRBD1, 6 bases. Germline V gene data show CDR1 as MNHNS and CDR2 as SASEGT. Trimming stripped 1 base from V and 2 bases from J, with 8 bases between. The CDR3 contains 14 residues. CDR3 residues: CASSEGGTNTEAFF. The CDR3 nucleotides are TGTGCCAGCAGTGAAGGGGGGACAAACACTGAAGCTTTCTTT.

CDR3: CASTLADYNEQFF. CDR3 DNA sequence: TGTGCCAGCACACTAGCGGACTACAATGAGCAGTTCTTC. This sequence joins TRBV28 and TRBJ2-1; 8 bases map to TRBD2. Looked up from germline, CDR1 is MDHEN and CDR2 is SYDVKM. J lost 3 bases, V lost 7 bases, and 2 bases had no gene match. The CDR3 is 13 residues long.

The table lists this clone with a few counts. This chain uses TRBV6-5 with TRBJ2-2; D gene unclear. From germline, CDR1 is MNHEY and CDR2 SVGAGI. The CDR3 length is 12 residues. Between the trimmed V and J ends, which lost 10 bases and 5 bases, there was a span of 11 bases. As DNA, the CDR3 is TGTGCCACTCCCCACCCGACCGGGGAGCTGTTTTTT. Its protein is CATPHPTGELFF.

CDR3 DNA sequence: TGCGCCAGCAGCCACGCCGGGACTAGTCGGGCCTACTCCGTGCAGTTCTTC. Its protein product is CASSHAGTSRAYSVQFF. This chain joins TRBV4-1 and TRBJ2-1; 8 bases align to TRBD2. V lost 3 bases and J lost 12; bases outside the gene matches: 19. This CDR3 is 17 amino acids long. Germline V gives CDR1 MGHRA, CDR2 YSYEKL.

The rearrangement uses TRBV10-3 and TRBJ2-7, with 10 bases that match TRBD2. In germline, CDR1 is ENHRY, CDR2 SYGVKD. After removal of 2 bases from V and 6 bases from J, the junction contained 13 bases not matched to a gene. The CDR3 has 17 residues. The CDR3 loop is CAISEASGRGGLGEQYF. The DNA of the CDR3 is TGTGCCATCAGTGAGGCTAGCGGGAGAGGTGGGTTAGGCGAGCAGTACTTC.

The chain links TRBV11-2 to TRBJ1-5; D may be TRBD1 (5 bases). Germline loops: CDR1 SGHAT, CDR2 FQNNGV. This CDR3 contains 15 residues. Trimming removed 3 bases at V and 6 bases at J, with 15 bases between. CDR3 amino acids: CASSLGQGLGQPQHF. Written as DNA, the CDR3 is TGTGCCAGCAGCTTGGGGCAGGGCCTCGGTCAGCCCCAGCATTTT. The variable domain in full, completed from reference TRBV11-2 and TRBJ1-5, reads EAGVAQSPRYKIIEKRQSVAFWCNPISGHATLYWYQQILGQGPKLLIQFQNNGVVDDSQLPKDRFSAERLKGVDSTLKIQPAKLEDSAVYLCASSLGQGLGQPQHFGDGTRLSIL.

Written as DNA, the CDR3 is TGTGCCAGCAGTTACGGGGACAGTAACTATGGCTACACCTTC. This codes for CASSYGDSNYGYTF. The chain joins TRBV6-2 or TRBV6-3 to TRBJ1-2; 7 bases are a match to TRBD1. The CDR3 loop spans 14 amino acids. Trimming cost V 2 bases and J 1 base; bases outside gene matches: 1. Germline V gene lookup returns CDR1 MNHEY and CDR2 SVGEGT.

Only one count was recorded for this clone. The genes are TRBV29-1 and TRBJ2-4, with D possibly matching TRBD2 (5 bases). This CDR3 spans 15 amino acids. The V gene lost 7 bases and the J gene lost 2 bases, with 18 bases spanning the gap. CDR1 is SQVTM and CDR2 is ANQGSEA in the germline V gene. Written as DNA, the CDR3 is TGCAGCGCCAAGGATCGGGAAAGTACCAAAAACATTCAGTACTTC. It encodes CSAKDRESTKNIQYF.

This sequence joins TRBV6-5 and TRBJ2-2; D remains unclear. V lost 2 bases to trimming and J lost 5 bases, with 9 bases between them. Germline loops: CDR1 MNHEY, CDR2 SVGAGI. The CDR3 consists of 14 residues. CDR3 sequence: CASSYGPGTGELFF. CDR3 DNA: TGTGCCAGCAGTTACGGGCCTGGAACCGGGGAGCTGTTTTTT.

In the case of this clone: Other nucleotide sequences in the sample specify the same CDR3. The chain links TRBV12-3 or TRBV12-4 to TRBJ1-1; D is uncertain. The V end lost 3 bases, the J end lost 2 bases, and 7 bases lay between the germline ends. The CDR3 totals 13 residues. Written as DNA, the CDR3 is TGTGCCAGCAGTTTGGGCAGAAACACTGAAGCTTTCTTT. This sequence encodes CASSLGRNTEAFF.